This T cell receptor beta chain was profiled in a study of CD8 T cells in ankylosing spondylitis. MiXCR was run by TCRdb on the 5' RACE reads, yielding one entry per CDR3 protein. This table has some 240,000 distinct CDR3 sequences, over 15% appearing once. The J segment lost 6 bases and the V segment lost 0 bases, leaving 6 bases of the junction unmatched. Germline V CDR1 and CDR2: LNHNV, YYDKDF (reference sequence). There are 15 residues in the CDR3. The rearrangement links TRBV15 to TRBJ2-7; 9 bases agree with TRBD2. This clonotype was sampled from a male donor with ankylosing spondylitis or in good health (not recorded which). The sequenced material came from blood, either unsorted or a sorted T cell fraction (not recorded which). This chain's CDR3 is CATSRDLSGRSEQYF. CDR3 coding DNA: TGTGCCACCAGCAGAGATCTTAGCGGGAGATCCGAGCAGTACTTC.